Listed here are 13 T cell receptor beta chains from one sample, sequenced in a study of quantifying T cell responses using KT2 cells. Study in general: Reverse transcription used primers in the TCR alpha and beta constant regions.

Each cDNA got a UMI-containing oligo ligated at its 3' end. First-round PCR used 4 cycles and beta primers RC1.1 and RC1.2 covering TRBC1 and TRBC2. TCRdb re-derived calls from the UMI-ligation and nested PCR reads in MiXCR, one entry per CDR3 protein. The table has about 50,000 distinct CDR3 sequences, around a tenth seen once. Sequencing was done on a sample of PBMCs spiked with cells of the T cell clone KT2. All receptors derive from a human donor.

This clonotype was counted at least ten times. CDR3 region: CASSSTPSGNTIYF. The CDR3 DNA reads as TGTGCCAGCAGTTCAACCCCATCTGGAAACACCATATATTTT. V is TRBV12-3 or TRBV12-4 and J is TRBJ1-3; the D is unclear. V dropped 4 bases and J dropped 1 base, with 8 bases sitting between them. CDR3 size: 14 residues.

V is TRBV27 and J is TRBJ2-7; D may be TRBD2 (5 bases). This CDR3 spans 15 amino acids. Germline V CDR1 and CDR2: MNHEY, SMNVEV (reference sequence). The V gene lost 0 bases and the J gene lost 3 bases, with 12 bases spanning the gap. The chain's CDR3 is CASSLSPAGGYEQYF. CDR3 in DNA: TGTGCCAGCAGTTTATCGCCTGCGGGCGGCTACGAGCAGTACTTC.

There are many counts of this clonotype. The V call is TRBV20-1, the J call TRBJ1-1; D remains ambiguous. Germline assignment: CDR1 DFQATT and CDR2 SNEGSKA (reference sequence). CDR3 length: 14 amino acids. Trimming removed 6 bases at V and 2 bases at J, with 16 bases between. CDR3 region: CSADTQRGNTEAFF. CDR3 coding DNA: TGCAGTGCGGATACTCAGCGGGGTAACACTGAAGCTTTCTTT.

This clonotype was found many times. V usage is TRBV7-9 and J usage is TRBJ2-1; D remains ambiguous. V lost 3 bases to trimming and J lost 7 bases, with 7 bases between them. CDR1 is SEHNR, CDR2 FQNEAQ, per germline (reference sequence). CDR3 length: 12 residues. DNA for the CDR3: TGTGCCAGCAGCTTGAGTCCGAATGAGCAGTTCTTC. Its translation is CASSLSPNEQFF.

In its sample, this clonotype was seen many times. The rearrangement joins TRBV10-3 to TRBJ2-3, with TRBD1 identical over 7 bases. Germline V gives CDR1 ENHRY, CDR2 SYGVKD. The CDR3 sequence is 14 residues long. The V and J ends lost 7 bases and 2 bases, in that order; junction bases with no gene match: 6. The CDR3 here is CAIKGAATTDTQYF. CDR3 bases: TGTGCCATCAAGGGGGCGGCTACCACAGATACGCAGTATTTT.

This chain links TRBV2 with TRBJ2-5; no clear D. The V gene lost 3 bases and the J gene lost 5 bases, with 13 bases spanning the gap. This CDR3 has 14 residues. The germline CDR1 and CDR2 sequences are SNHLY and FYNNEI. The CDR3 region is CASSEMGPRETQYF. The CDR3 bases are TGTGCCAGCAGTGAGATGGGCCCGCGGGAGACCCAGTACTTC.

This clonotype has a handful of counts. V gene TRBV24-1 combines with J gene TRBJ2-1, with TRBD1 matching over 9 bases. The length of the CDR3 is 19 residues. From germline, CDR1 is KGHDR and CDR2 SFDVKD. V shed 3 bases and J 4 bases; nucleotides not matched to a gene: 15. This chain's CDR3 is CATSDTGTGRFSGYNEQFF. The CDR3 nucleotides are TGTGCCACCAGTGATACCGGGACAGGGAGGTTTTCAGGATACAATGAGCAGTTCTTC.

This chain links TRBV15 with TRBJ2-5; D is unresolved. Germline V lookup: CDR1 LNHNV, CDR2 YYDKDF (reference sequence). The V gene lost 1 base and the J gene lost 5 bases, with 5 bases spanning the gap. The CDR3 is 12 amino acids. The CDR3 nucleotides are TGTGCCACCAGCAGAGTCGGGGAGACCCAGTACTTC. Protein product: CATSRVGETQYF.

This clonotype has more than one count but fewer than ten. The rearrangement links TRBV27 to TRBJ1-6; D might be TRBD1 (6 bases). CDR1 MNHEY and CDR2 SMNVEV come from the germline V gene (reference sequence). Trimming stripped 2 bases from V and 13 bases from J, with 15 bases between. The CDR3 loop spans 14 amino acids. This chain's CDR3 is CASSLQDSRFPLHF. As DNA, the CDR3 is TGTGCCAGCAGTTTACAGGACAGTCGGTTCCCCCTCCACTTT.

This clonotype was detected many times. The chain joins TRBV21-1 to TRBJ2-7; the D call TRBD1 from the table was never checked on the DNA. TRBV21-1 counts as a pseudogene. The CDR3 is made up of 15 amino acids. In nucleotides, the CDR3 is TGTGCCAGCAGCTGGAGGGACAGGGGGCCTTTCGAGCAGTACTTC. As protein: CASSWRDRGPFEQYF.

By sample fraction, this clonotype is medium-sized. The chain couples TRBV12-3 or TRBV12-4 to TRBJ2-2; TRBD2 aligns across 8 bases. This CDR3 comprises 19 residues. J lost 0 bases, V lost 4 bases, and 13 bases had no gene match. CDR3 nucleotides: TGTGCCAGCAGTTCCCGGGGGTTCGTACTAGCGGCGAACACCGGGGAGCTGTTTTTT. It codes for CASSSRGFVLAANTGELFF.

There are many counts of this clonotype. In DNA form, the CDR3 reads TGTGCCAGCAGCCCGACAGGTCTCGAGCAGTACTTC. The encoded protein is CASSPTGLEQYF. The chain is built from TRBV12-3 or TRBV12-4 and TRBJ2-7, with a weak D call TRBD1 (6 bases). This CDR3 is 12 amino acids long. V was cut by 6 bases and J by 6 bases, with 12 bases left in between.

There are many counts of this clonotype. V usage is TRBV27 and J usage is TRBJ1-2; D is uncertain. V lost 3 bases and J 4 bases, leaving 15 bases between the germline ends. This CDR3 has 15 residues. Germline CDR1 and CDR2: MNHEY and SMNVEV (reference sequence). CDR3 amino acids: CASSFGQFPLYGYTF. The CDR3 coding sequence is TGTGCCAGCAGTTTTGGGCAGTTTCCCCTCTATGGCTACACCTTC.